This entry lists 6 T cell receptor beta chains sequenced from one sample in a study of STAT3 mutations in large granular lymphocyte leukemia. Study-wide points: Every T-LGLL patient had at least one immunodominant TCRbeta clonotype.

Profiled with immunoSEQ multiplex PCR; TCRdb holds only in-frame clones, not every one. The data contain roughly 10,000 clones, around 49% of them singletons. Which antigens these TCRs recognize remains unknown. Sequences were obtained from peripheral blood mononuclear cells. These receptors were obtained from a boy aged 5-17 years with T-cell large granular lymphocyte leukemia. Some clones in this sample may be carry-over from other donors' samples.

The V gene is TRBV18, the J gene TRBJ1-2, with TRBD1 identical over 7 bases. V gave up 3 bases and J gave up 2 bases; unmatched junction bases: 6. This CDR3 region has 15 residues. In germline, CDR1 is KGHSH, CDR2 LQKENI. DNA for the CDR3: TGTGCCAGCTCACCGGGACAGAAAACGAACTATGGCTACACCTTC. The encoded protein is CASSPGQKTNYGYTF.

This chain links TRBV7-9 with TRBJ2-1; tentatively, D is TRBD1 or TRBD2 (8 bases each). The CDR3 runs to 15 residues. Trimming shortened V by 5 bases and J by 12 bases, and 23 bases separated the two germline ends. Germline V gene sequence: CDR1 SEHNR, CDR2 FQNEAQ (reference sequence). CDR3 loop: CASSPAGQEGLGQFF. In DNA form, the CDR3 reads TGTGCCAGCAGCCCCGCGGGACAGGAGGGACTAGGGCAGTTCTTC.

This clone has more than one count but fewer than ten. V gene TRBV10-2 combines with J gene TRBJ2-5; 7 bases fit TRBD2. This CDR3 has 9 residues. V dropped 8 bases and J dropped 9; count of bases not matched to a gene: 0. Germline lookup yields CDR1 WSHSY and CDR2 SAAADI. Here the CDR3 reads CASLAAQYF. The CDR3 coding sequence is TGCGCCAGCCTAGCGGCCCAGTACTTC.

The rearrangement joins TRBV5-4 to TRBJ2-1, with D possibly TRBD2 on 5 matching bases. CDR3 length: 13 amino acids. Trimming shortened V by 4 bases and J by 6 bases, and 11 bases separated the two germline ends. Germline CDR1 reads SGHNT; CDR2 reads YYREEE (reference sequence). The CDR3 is CASSGLASNEQFF. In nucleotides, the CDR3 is TGTGCCAGCAGCGGGCTAGCCTCCAATGAGCAGTTCTTC.

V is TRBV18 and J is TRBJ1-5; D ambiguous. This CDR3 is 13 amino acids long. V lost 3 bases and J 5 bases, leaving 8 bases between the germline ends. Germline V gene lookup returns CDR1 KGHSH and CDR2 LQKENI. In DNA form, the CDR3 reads TGTGCCAGCTCACCGGGCCACTATCAGCCCCAGCATTTT. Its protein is CASSPGHYQPQHF.

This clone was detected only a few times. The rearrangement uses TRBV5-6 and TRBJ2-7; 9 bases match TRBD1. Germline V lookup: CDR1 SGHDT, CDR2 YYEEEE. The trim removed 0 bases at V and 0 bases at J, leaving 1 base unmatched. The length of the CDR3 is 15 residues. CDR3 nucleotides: TGTGCCAGCAGCTTGGGGGACAGGGTCTCCTACGAGCAGTACTTC. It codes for CASSLGDRVSYEQYF.